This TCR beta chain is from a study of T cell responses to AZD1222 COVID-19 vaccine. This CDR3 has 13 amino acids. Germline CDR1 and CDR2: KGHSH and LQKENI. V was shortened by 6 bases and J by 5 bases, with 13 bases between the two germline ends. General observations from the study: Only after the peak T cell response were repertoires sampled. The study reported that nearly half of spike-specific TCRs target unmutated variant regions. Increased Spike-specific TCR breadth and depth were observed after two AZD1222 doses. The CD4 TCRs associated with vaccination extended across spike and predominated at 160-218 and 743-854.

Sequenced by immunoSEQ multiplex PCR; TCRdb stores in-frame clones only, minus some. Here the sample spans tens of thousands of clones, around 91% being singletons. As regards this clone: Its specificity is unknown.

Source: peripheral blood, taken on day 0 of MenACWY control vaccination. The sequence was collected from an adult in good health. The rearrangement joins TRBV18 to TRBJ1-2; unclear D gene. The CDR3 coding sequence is TGTGCCAGCTCCGAGGGCGCAAGATATGGCTACACCTTC. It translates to CASSEGARYGYTF.